A single TCR beta chain is shown here with its context. What it binds is not known. The data are from a study of shared clonotypes between healthy human individuals. CD4+ cells were split into CD45RA+ naive and CD45RA-negative memory subsets. V gave up 8 bases and J gave up 5 bases, with 13 bases separating them. Germline CDR1 SNHLY, CDR2 FYNNEI. CDR3 size: 13 residues. Sorted-subset replicate PCR reactions were performed with 200 ng DNA, corresponding to roughly 27,000 T cell genomes. Assay used: immunoSEQ multiplex PCR; TCRdb lists only in-frame clones, some missing. The sample consists of some 1.5 million clones, 98% of them appearing once. General study results and limits: Rarefaction revealed incomplete sorted-subset sequencing despite large depth.

The clonotype comes from a man younger than 40 in good health. Sequenced: naive CD4+ T cells sorted from blood. The subset is: CD45RA+ positively selected. This chain connects TRBV2 to TRBJ2-1, with D perhaps given as TRBD1 or TRBD2 (5 bases each). The CDR3 sequence is CASGKGTNNEQFF. As DNA, the CDR3 is TGTGCCAGCGGAAAGGGGACCAACAATGAGCAGTTCTTC.